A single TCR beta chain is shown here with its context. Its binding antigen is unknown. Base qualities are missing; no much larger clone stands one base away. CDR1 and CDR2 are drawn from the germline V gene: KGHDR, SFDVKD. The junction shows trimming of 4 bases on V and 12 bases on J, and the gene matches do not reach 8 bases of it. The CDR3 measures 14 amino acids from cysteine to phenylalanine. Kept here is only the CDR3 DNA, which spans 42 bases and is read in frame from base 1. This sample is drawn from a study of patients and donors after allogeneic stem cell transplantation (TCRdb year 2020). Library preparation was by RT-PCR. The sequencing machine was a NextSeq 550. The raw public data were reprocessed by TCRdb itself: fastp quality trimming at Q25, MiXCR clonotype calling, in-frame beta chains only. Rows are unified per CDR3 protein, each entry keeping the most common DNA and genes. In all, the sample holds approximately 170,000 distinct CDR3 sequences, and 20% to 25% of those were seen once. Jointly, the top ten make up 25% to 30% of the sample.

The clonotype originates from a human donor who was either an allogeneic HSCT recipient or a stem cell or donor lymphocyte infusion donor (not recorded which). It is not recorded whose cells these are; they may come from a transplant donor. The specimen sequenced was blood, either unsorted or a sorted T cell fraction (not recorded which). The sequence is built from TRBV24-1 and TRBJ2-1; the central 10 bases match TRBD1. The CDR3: CATSDGDRGSGQFF. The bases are TGTGCCACCAGTGACGGGGACAGGGGATCGGGGCAGTTCTTC.